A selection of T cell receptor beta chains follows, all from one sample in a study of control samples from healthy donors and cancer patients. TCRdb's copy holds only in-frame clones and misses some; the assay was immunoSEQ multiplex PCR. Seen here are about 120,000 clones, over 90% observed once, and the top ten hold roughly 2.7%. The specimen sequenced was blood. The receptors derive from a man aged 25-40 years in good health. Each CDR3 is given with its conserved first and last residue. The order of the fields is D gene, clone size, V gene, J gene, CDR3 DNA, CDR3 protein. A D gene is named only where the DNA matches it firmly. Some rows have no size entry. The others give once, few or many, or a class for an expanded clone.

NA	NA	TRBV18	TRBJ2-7	TGTGCCAGCTCACCACCGAGGTTGGGGCATTACGAGCAGTACTTC	CASSPPRLGHYEQYF
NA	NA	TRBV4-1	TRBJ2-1	TGCGCCAGCAGCCTCTACAATGAGCAGTTCTTC	CASSLYNEQFF
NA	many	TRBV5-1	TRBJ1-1	TGCGCCAGCAGCTTGGACGGGGGCACTGAAGCTTTCTTT	CASSLDGGTEAFF
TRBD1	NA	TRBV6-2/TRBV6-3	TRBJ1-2	TGTGCCAGCCGCCCCCGGGGACAGACTAACTATGGCTACACCTTC	CASRPRGQTNYGYTF
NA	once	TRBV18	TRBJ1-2	TGTGCCAGCTCACCTATGGGACGAGGACGTACCGGCTACACCTTC	CASSPMGRGRTGYTF
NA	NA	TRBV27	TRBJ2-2	TGTGCCAGCAACATCGACAGCACCGGGGAGCTGTTTTTT	CASNIDSTGELFF
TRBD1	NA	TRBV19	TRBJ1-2	TGTGCCAGTAAACCCGGGACAGGGGTAGGCTATGGCTACACCTTC	CASKPGTGVGYGYTF
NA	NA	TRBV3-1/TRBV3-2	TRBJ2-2	TGTGCCAGCACCCAGCTGGGTCGGGACACCGGGGAGCTGTTTTTT	CASTQLGRDTGELFF
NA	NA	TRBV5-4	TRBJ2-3	TGTGCCAGCAGCTTGGATCCTAGCGTCGGCACAGATACGCAGTATTTT	CASSLDPSVGTDTQYF
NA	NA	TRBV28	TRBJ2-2	TGTGCCAGCACCCTAGACGGCAGTCGCTTGGGCACCGGGGAGCTGTTTTTT	CASTLDGSRLGTGELFF
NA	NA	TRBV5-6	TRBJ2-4	TGTGCCAGCAGCTCGATGGGCAGTGGAAAAAACATTCAGTACTTC	CASSSMGSGKNIQYF
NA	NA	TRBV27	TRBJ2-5	TGTGCCAGCAGTTTAGGCCCTTCTGAGACCCAGTACTTC	CASSLGPSETQYF
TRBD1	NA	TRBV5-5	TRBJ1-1	TGTGCCAGCAGCTTGCGGGGTGGACAGGGAACGAACACTGAAGCTTTCTTT	CASSLRGGQGTNTEAFF
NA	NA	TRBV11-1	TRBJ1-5	TGTGCCAGCAGCCAACACCAAAATCAGCCCCAGCATTTT	CASSQHQNQPQHF
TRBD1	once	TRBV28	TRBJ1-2	TGTGCCAGCAGTGCTTCCGGGACAGCTAACTATGGCTACACCTTC	CASSASGTANYGYTF
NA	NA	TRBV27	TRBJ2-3	TGTGCCAGCAGGTCAGGATGGACCGACGAGTATTTT	CASRSGWTDEYF
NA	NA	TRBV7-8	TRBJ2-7	TGTGCCAGCAGCTTAGTCGGCAGCTCCTACGAGCAGTACTTC	CASSLVGSSYEQYF
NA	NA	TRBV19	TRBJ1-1	TGTGCCAGTAGTACCAACCTTGGGGGGAACACTGAAGCTTTCTTT	CASSTNLGGNTEAFF
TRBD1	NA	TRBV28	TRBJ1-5	TGTGCCAGCCCGCCCGGGACAGGGGCTCCCAATCAGCCCCAGCATTTT	CASPPGTGAPNQPQHF
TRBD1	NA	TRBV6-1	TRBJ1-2	TGTGCCAGCAGTGAACTTTGGCGGGGACAGGAAACATATGGCTACACCTTC	CASSELWRGQETYGYTF
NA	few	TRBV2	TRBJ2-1	TGTGCCAGCAATCTAATCGTCTCCTACAATGAGCAGTTCTTC	CASNLIVSYNEQFF
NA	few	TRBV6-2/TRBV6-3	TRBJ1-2	TGTGCCAGCAGTTACTCGGAGGTTAACTATGGCTACACCTTC	CASSYSEVNYGYTF
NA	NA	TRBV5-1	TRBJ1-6	TGCGCCAGCAGCCGGTGGGGATCACTTAATTCACCCCTCCACTTT	CASSRWGSLNSPLHF
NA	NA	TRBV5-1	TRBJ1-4	TGCGCCAGCAGCTTCGAGGGCGGGAAACTGTTTTTT	CASSFEGGKLFF
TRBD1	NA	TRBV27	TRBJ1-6	TGTGCCAGCAGTTCGGCGGGACAGCTTAATTCACCCCTCCACTTT	CASSSAGQLNSPLHF
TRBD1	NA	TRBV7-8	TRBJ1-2	TGTGCCAGCAGCATAGCCGGGACAGGGTCATATGGCTACACCTTC	CASSIAGTGSYGYTF
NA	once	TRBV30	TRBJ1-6	TGTGCCTGGATGGCGCAGGGGTTTGGATCACCCCTCCACTTT	CAWMAQGFGSPLHF
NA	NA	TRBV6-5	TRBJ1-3	TGTGCGGTGGCTAAGAGGCCACTCTCTGGAAACACCATATATTTT	CAVAKRPLSGNTIYF
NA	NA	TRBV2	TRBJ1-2	TGTGCCAGCAGGAACCAGGGAGCCTCTAACTATGGCTACACCTTC	CASRNQGASNYGYTF
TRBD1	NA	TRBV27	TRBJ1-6	TGTGCCAGCAGTCCGACCGGGACAGTCAATTCACCCCTCCACTTT	CASSPTGTVNSPLHF
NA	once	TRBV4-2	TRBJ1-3	TGTGCCAGCAGCCGACCGGGGGGCGACGGAAACACCATATATTTT	CASSRPGGDGNTIYF
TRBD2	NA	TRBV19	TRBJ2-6	TGTGCCAGTACCCAGGGACTAGCGGGGGATGGGGCCAACGTCCTGACTTTC	CASTQGLAGDGANVLTF
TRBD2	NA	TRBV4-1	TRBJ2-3	TGCGCCAGCAGCCAAGATAGACTAGCGGGGGGAGATACGCAGTATTTT	CASSQDRLAGGDTQYF
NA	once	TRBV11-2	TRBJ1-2	TGTGCCAGCAGCTTGGGGGTTAACTATGGCTACACCTTC	CASSLGVNYGYTF
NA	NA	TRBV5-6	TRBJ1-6	TGTGCCAGCAGCTTGGGGCAGGGATTATGGAATTCACCCCTCCACTTT	CASSLGQGLWNSPLHF
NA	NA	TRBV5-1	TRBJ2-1	TGCGCCAGCAGCTTGCAGTCTAGAAATGAGCAGTTCTTC	CASSLQSRNEQFF
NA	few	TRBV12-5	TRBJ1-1	TGTGCTAGTGGTTTGGTACGTTTCGCCACTGAAGCTTTCTTT	CASGLVRFATEAFF
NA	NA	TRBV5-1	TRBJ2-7	TGCGCCAGCAGTGGGGGGACCGGGTCCTACGAGCAGTACTTC	CASSGGTGSYEQYF
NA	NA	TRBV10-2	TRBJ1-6	TGCGCCAGCAGTGAGTCGACTCGCTCCTATAATTCACCCCTCCACTTT	CASSESTRSYNSPLHF
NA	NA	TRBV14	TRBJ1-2	TGTGCCAGCAGCCAACTGCTATATAATGGCTACACCTTC	CASSQLLYNGYTF